This TCR beta chain was sequenced in a study of identical twins. Template switching added a universal primer site, and cDNA bore unique molecular identifiers. One entry per CDR3 protein, called by TCRdb with MiXCR from the 5' RACE reads. Seen here are 400,000 to 500,000 distinct CDR3 sequences, roughly 20% observed once, and the top ten hold approximately 12%. Study-level points and caveats: Out-of-frame alpha sequences shared between twins exhibited an excess of low generation probability. For zero-insertion analyses, partial confounding could come from invariant MAIT and iNKT cells.

Healthy Caucasians were all of the donors. This clonotype has a handful of counts. Its cognate antigen is unknown. The CDR3 has 18 amino acids. Germline CDR1 reads SGDLS; CDR2 reads YYNGEE. The V and J ends lost 5 bases and 1 base respectively, with 21 bases between them. The sample taken for sequencing was naive T cells sorted from blood. The gene calls are TRBV9 and TRBJ2-2; TRBD2 might be the D (6 bases). The receptor was derived from a man aged 50 or older in good health. The CDR3 loop reads CASRGTGGGRMNTGELFF. CDR3 nucleotides: TGTGCCAGCAGGGGGACCGGGGGTGGCAGAATGAACACCGGGGAGCTGTTTTTT.